What follows are 5 T cell receptor beta chains derived from one specimen sequenced in a study of Ad26.COV2.S vaccination and SARS-CoV-2 variants. The method was immunoSEQ multiplex PCR; TCRdb's version includes in-frame clones alone and lacks a portion of them. The repertoire has around 250,000 clones, around 88% of them found once; the top ten carry under 3%. Treatment defined: some 20 received Ad26.COV2.S at low or high dose, single or two shots; about 5 received placebo; per-sample allocation not given. Day 63 following the first vaccine or placebo injection was when the samples were taken. The sample in question was peripheral blood, obtained in a trial of Ad26.COV2.S vaccine versus placebo. These receptors were obtained from a person aged 18-60 years who received the Ad26.COV2.S COVID-19 vaccine or a placebo.

This chain joins TRBV24-1 and TRBJ2-5; the match to TRBD1 covers 9 bases. The junction had 9 bases not matched to a gene; V was cut back by 5 bases and J by 3 bases. Per the germline V gene, CDR1 is KGHDR and CDR2 is SFDVKD. There are 16 residues in the CDR3. The CDR3 region has the DNA TGTGCCACCAGTGCCACTCCGGGACAGGGTGAAGAGACCCAGTACTTC. Translated, it gives CATSATPGQGEETQYF.

This rearrangement joins TRBV9 to TRBJ1-3; TRBD1 matches at 10 bases. Losses at the gene ends were 3 bases for V and 2 bases for J; bases not matched to a gene: 5. This CDR3 has 16 amino acids. Germline V gene sequence: CDR1 SGDLS, CDR2 YYNGEE. The CDR3 DNA reads TGTGCCAGCAGCGAACGACAGGGGGCAGCTGGAAACACCATATATTTT. The encoded protein is CASSERQGAAGNTIYF.

This clone was observed once. The chain uses TRBV27 and TRBJ2-1; D not resolved. In germline, CDR1 is MNHEY, CDR2 SMNVEV (reference sequence). This CDR3 has 11 amino acids. The V end was cut by 5 bases, the J end by 3 bases, with 2 bases between. This CDR3 reads CASSDYNEQFF. CDR3 DNA: TGTGCCAGCAGTGACTACAATGAGCAGTTCTTC.

The chain combines TRBV30 with TRBJ2-2, with TRBD2 matching 7 bases. This CDR3 is built from 15 residues. J gave up 1 base and V 4 bases, and 6 bases lay outside the gene matches. Germline CDR1 reads GTSNPN; CDR2 reads SVGIG (reference sequence). As DNA, the CDR3 is TGTGCCTGGATCCCTAGCGGACGGAACACCGGGGAGCTGTTTTTT. Protein product: CAWIPSGRNTGELFF.

V gene TRBV9 combines with J gene TRBJ2-4; tentative D call: TRBD1 (9 bases). V lost 0 bases and J lost 7, with 14 bases in between. The length of the CDR3 is 15 residues. CDR1 and CDR2 (germline): SGDLS, YYNGEE. The DNA for the CDR3 is TGTGCCAGCAGCGTAGCGGGGGGGACAGGGAACATTCAGTACTTC. The encoded protein is CASSVAGGTGNIQYF.